Listed below are T cell receptor beta chains from one sample, sequenced in a study of T cell changes during pregnancy in multiple sclerosis. The protocol was immunoSEQ multiplex PCR, while the TCRdb copy is restricted to in-frame clones and leaves out a portion. The sample lists some 35,000 clones; over 85% were seen once. Sequencing used CD4+ T cells from peripheral blood mononuclear cells, obtained after pregnancy. These receptor sequences come from a female donor in good health, enrolled as a control in a pregnancy study. Each CDR3 is given with its conserved first and last residue. The D gene is left open where the match is weak. Rows give clone size only sometimes, using once, few, many, or a class for an expanded clone.

NA,TRBV14,TRBJ2-5,NA,CASSQMRGGGQETQYF,TGTGCCAGCAGCCAGATGAGAGGGGGGGGCCAAGAGACCCAGTACTTC
NA,TRBV5-4,TRBJ2-3,NA,CASSLLREKADTQYF,TGTGCCAGCAGCTTATTACGGGAGAAGGCAGATACGCAGTATTTT
NA,TRBV5-1,TRBJ2-7,TRBD1,CASSMAGTGINEQYF,TGCGCCAGCAGCATGGCCGGGACAGGGATAAACGAGCAGTACTTC
NA,TRBV28,TRBJ2-2,NA,CASSGSAVGTGELFF,TGTGCCAGCAGTGGGTCCGCGGTGGGCACCGGGGAGCTGTTTTTT
NA,TRBV23-1,TRBJ2-1,TRBD2,CASSPLSLAGGPAVDNEQFF,TGCGCCAGCAGTCCCTTGAGTCTAGCGGGAGGGCCGGCTGTGGACAATGAGCAGTTCTTC
NA,TRBV19,TRBJ1-1,TRBD1,CASSARQGEAFF,TGTGCCAGTAGTGCGCGACAGGGTGAAGCTTTCTTT
NA,TRBV5-4,TRBJ2-1,TRBD2,CASSPLAGEVYNEQFF,TGTGCCAGCAGCCCTCTAGCGGGAGAGGTCTACAATGAGCAGTTCTTC
NA,TRBV19,TRBJ2-7,NA,CASSIGGTNSYEQYF,TGTGCCAGTAGTATAGGAGGGACAAACTCTTACGAGCAGTACTTC
NA,TRBV7-2,TRBJ2-7,TRBD2,CASRPGLAGNEQYF,TGTGCCAGCAGACCGGGACTAGCGGGGAACGAGCAGTACTTC
NA,TRBV27,TRBJ2-4,NA,CASSFQMTPSRTKNIQYF,TGTGCCAGCAGTTTCCAAATGACACCCAGTAGGACCAAAAACATTCAGTACTTC
NA,TRBV7-2,TRBJ1-2,TRBD1,CASSLELSGQYGYTF,TGTGCCAGCAGCTTAGAGCTCTCGGGACAGTATGGCTACACCTTC
NA,TRBV28,TRBJ2-1,TRBD2,CASSFGGTRNNEQFF,TGTGCCAGCAGTTTTGGCGGGACTAGAAACAATGAGCAGTTCTTC
NA,TRBV7-2,TRBJ2-5,TRBD2,CASSPGLAGQETQYF,TGTGCCAGCAGCCCCGGACTAGCGGGGCAAGAGACCCAGTACTTC
medium-sized,TRBV9,TRBJ2-1,TRBD2,CASSITLQRGNNEQFF,TGTGCCAGCAGCATTACCCTCCAGCGGGGGAACAATGAGCAGTTCTTC
NA,TRBV2,TRBJ1-3,NA,CASSASGNTIYF,TGTGCCAGCAGTGCTTCTGGAAACACCATATATTTT
NA,TRBV18,TRBJ2-5,TRBD1,CASSPGQGGQETQYF,TGTGCCAGCTCCCCAGGACAGGGGGGGCAAGAGACCCAGTACTTC
NA,TRBV2,TRBJ2-3,TRBD2,CASSQGLPPTDTQYF,TGTGCCAGCAGCCAGGGACTACCCCCAACAGATACGCAGTATTTT
NA,TRBV6-5,TRBJ1-2,NA,CASRQANYGYTF,TGTGCCAGCCGACAGGCGAACTATGGCTACACCTTC
NA,TRBV19,TRBJ1-3,NA,CASVGAQGFSGNTIYF,TGTGCCAGCGTCGGCGCCCAGGGTTTTTCTGGAAACACCATATATTTT
NA,TRBV9,TRBJ1-6,NA,CASSVGVGGVSSPLHF,TGTGCCAGCAGCGTAGGAGTGGGAGGGGTGTCTTCACCCCTCCACTTT
NA,TRBV5-4,TRBJ2-6,NA,CASSPDSPSGANVLTF,TGTGCCAGCAGCCCGGACAGCCCCTCTGGGGCCAACGTCCTGACTTTC
NA,TRBV2,TRBJ2-5,NA,CASSEGGARETQYF,TGTGCCAGCAGTGAGGGGGGGGCCAGGGAGACCCAGTACTTC
NA,TRBV15,TRBJ2-3,TRBD2,CATSRGGTSTDTQYF,TGTGCCACCAGCCGGGGGGGGACTAGCACAGATACGCAGTATTTT
NA,TRBV19,TRBJ1-1,NA,CASSISRWGWTEAFF,TGTGCCAGTAGTATAAGTCGATGGGGCTGGACTGAAGCTTTCTTT
NA,TRBV5-4,TRBJ2-1,TRBD1,CASRPRDRYNEQFF,TGTGCCAGCAGACCCCGGGACAGATACAATGAGCAGTTCTTC
NA,TRBV9,TRBJ1-4,TRBD1,CASSAGDREGEKLFF,TGTGCCAGCAGCGCGGGGGACAGGGAAGGCGAAAAACTGTTTTTT
NA,TRBV13,TRBJ2-1,TRBD2,CASSLYSRTSGAPGANEQFF,TGTGCCAGCAGCTTATATTCTAGGACTAGCGGGGCCCCAGGGGCCAATGAGCAGTTCTTC
NA,TRBV5-1,TRBJ1-2,NA,CASSVSHSNYGYTF,TGCGCCAGCAGCGTGTCACATTCAAACTATGGCTACACCTTC
NA,TRBV19,TRBJ1-1,TRBD1,CASRSDRGITEAFF,TGTGCCAGCCGATCGGACAGGGGGATAACTGAAGCTTTCTTT
once,TRBV7-6,TRBJ2-5,TRBD1,CASSSGTVQETQYF,TGTGCCAGCAGCTCTGGGACAGTCCAAGAGACCCAGTACTTC
NA,TRBV5-6,TRBJ1-1,NA,CASIRPGGTEAFF,TGTGCCAGCATCCGACCGGGGGGCACTGAAGCTTTCTTT
NA,TRBV5-6,TRBJ2-3,TRBD2,CASSPGGWTDTQYF,TGTGCCAGCAGCCCGGGAGGCTGGACAGATACGCAGTATTTT
NA,TRBV6-5,TRBJ2-3,TRBD2,CASSPTSGGADTQYF,TGTGCCAGCAGTCCGACTAGCGGAGGGGCAGATACGCAGTATTTT